This note documents a single TCR beta chain sequence. This clone was counted between two and nine times. The clone's antigen remains unknown. No much larger clonotype is one base removed from it; base qualities were not supplied. This record belongs to a study of blood T cell repertoires in COVID-19 (dated by TCRdb to the early 2020s). Describing the broader study: Collaborator samples came from the United States, Italy and Spain and covered acute and convalescent phases of COVID-19. A freely available public database, intended as a resource for researchers studying the immune response to SARS-CoV-2, is where the repertoires were released. Nearly every sample came with metadata listing a de-identified subject ID, COVID-19 status, age in years and sex. Subjects who had been exposed to COVID-19, were actively infected with it, or had recovered from it provided the deeply sampled blood TCRbeta repertoires that made up the dataset. The prospective study material was composed of cDNA or gDNA derived from T cells, B-cell-depleted T cells, or PBMCs. Where available, HLA class I and class II types were obtained from metadata supplied by the sample provider rather than from assay-based typing. The samples were drawn from the first 160 participants of the ongoing ImmuneRACE study and from over a thousand subjects provided by 6 global collaborators.

Paper-wide results and their limitations: The amount of clinical and demographic metadata varied by source and participant and was provided uncurated.

From the germline V gene, CDR1 is SGHVS and CDR2 is FNYEAQ. V loses 5 bases at its end and J loses 7 bases; junction bases beyond the gene matches: 13. Counted from cysteine to phenylalanine, this CDR3 has 16 amino acids. The CDR3 DNA has 48 bases and is translated from base 1. Enrolling through a virtual design, the prospective study's participants ranged in age from roughly 18 to 95 years and lived across about two dozen United States geographic areas. In the prospective study, participants were assigned to cohorts based on the clinical history participants reported in a screening survey and a study questionnaire. For ImmuneRACE Cohort 3, a participant was defined as recovered based on two consecutive negative NP/OP PCR tests, clearance by a healthcare professional, or resolution of symptoms. In the prospective study, whole blood, serum and a nasopharyngeal or oropharyngeal swab were collected from each participant by mobile phlebotomists. Prospective study participants could optionally give additional blood draws and questionnaires over an approximately two-month period. Prospective study blood samples were shipped either frozen or at room temperature before DNA extraction.

The immunoSEQ Assay, a bias-controlled multiplex PCR, was used to amplify TCRbeta CDR3 regions from genomic DNA. In the authors' own workflow: The number of nucleated cells in each sample was estimated from the amplification of reference gene primers within the assay. To quantify the absolute abundance of each unique TCRbeta CDR3 rearrangement, sequence reads were collapsed and filtered. Productive Simpson clonality was computed per sample as the square root of Simpson's diversity index over productive rearrangements. In TCRdb, the immuneACCESS table is reduced to in-frame sequences with V and J assigned. These tables do not hold every clone; where another copy was compared, an unresolved V gene accounts for under half, and the others remain unexplained. Clone size and the V and J calls come from that table; the DNA yielded D and trimming. A total of roughly 130,000 clones appear in this sample, approximately 83% of them only once. The biggest ten clones account for approximately 9.2% of the sample.

The rearrangement combines TRBV7-6 with TRBJ1-4; 7 nucleotides in the junction match TRBD1. Material for sequencing was PBMCs or T cells enriched from blood (not recorded which). This sequence was found in a man between 50 and 59 years old who had recovered from COVID-19. The nucleotides are TGTGCCAGCAGCCTGAGGACAGGCCAGGGAGTTGAAAAACTGTTTTTT. Its protein product is CASSLRTGQGVEKLFF. The entire variable domain, with the stretches around the CDR3 drawn from the reference TRBV7-6 and TRBJ1-4 proteins, is GAGVSQSPRYKVTKRGQDVALRCDPISGHVSLYWYRQALGQGPEFLTYFNYEAQQDKSGLPNDRFSAERPEGSISTLTIQRTEQRDSAMYRCASSLRTGQGVEKLFFGSGTQLSVL.